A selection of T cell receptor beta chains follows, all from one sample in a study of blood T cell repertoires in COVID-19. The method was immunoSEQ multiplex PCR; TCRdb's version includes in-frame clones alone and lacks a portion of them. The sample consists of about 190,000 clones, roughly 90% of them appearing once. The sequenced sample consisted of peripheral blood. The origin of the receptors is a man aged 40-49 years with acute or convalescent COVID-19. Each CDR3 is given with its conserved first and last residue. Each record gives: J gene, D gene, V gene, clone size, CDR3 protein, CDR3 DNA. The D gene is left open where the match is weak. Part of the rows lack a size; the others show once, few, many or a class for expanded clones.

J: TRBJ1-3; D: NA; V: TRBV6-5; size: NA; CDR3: CASSLQGSSGNTIYF; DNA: TGTGCCAGCAGTCTACAGGGTAGCTCTGGAAACACCATATATTTT
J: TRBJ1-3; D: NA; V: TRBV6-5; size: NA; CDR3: CASTGWRAGGNTIYF; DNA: TGTGCCAGCACTGGTTGGAGGGCGGGAGGAAACACCATATATTTT
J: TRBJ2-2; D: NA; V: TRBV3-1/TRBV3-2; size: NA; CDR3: CASSQVRGTGELFF; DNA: TGTGCCAGCAGCCAAGTCCGGGGTACCGGGGAGCTGTTTTTT
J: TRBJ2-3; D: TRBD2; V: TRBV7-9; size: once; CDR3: CASSLLVLRTSGGTDTQYF; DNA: TGTGCCAGCAGCTTACTTGTCTTGAGGACTAGCGGGGGCACAGATACGCAGTATTTT
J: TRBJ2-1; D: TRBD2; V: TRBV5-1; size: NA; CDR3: CASSSAGTSGGQSYNEQFF; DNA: TGCGCCAGCAGCTCGGCCGGGACTAGCGGGGGGCAATCCTACAATGAGCAGTTCTTC
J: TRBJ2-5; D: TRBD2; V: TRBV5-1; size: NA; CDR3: CASSSSGGAGETQYF; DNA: TGCGCCAGCAGCTCTAGCGGGGGGGCCGGCGAGACCCAGTACTTC
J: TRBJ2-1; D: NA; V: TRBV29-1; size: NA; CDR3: CSARTDNYNEQFF; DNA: TGCAGCGCACGGACAGATAACTACAATGAGCAGTTCTTC
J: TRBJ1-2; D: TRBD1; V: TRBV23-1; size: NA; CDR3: CASRSTGFSNYGYTF; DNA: TGCGCCAGCAGATCGACAGGGTTTTCTAACTATGGCTACACCTTC
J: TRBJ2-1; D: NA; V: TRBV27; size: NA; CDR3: CASSLFTSWNEQFF; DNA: TGTGCCAGCAGTCTCTTCACTAGTTGGAATGAGCAGTTCTTC
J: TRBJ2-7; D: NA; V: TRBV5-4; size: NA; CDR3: CASSLDGEYEQYF; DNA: TGTGCCAGCAGCTTGGATGGGGAGTACGAGCAGTACTTC
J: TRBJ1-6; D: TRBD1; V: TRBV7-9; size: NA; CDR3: CASSLGQMNSPLHF; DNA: TGTGCCAGCAGCTTGGGACAGATGAATTCACCCCTCCACTTT
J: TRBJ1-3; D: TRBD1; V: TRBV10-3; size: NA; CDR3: CAIRLTGSGNTIYF; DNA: TGTGCCATCAGATTGACAGGGAGTGGAAACACCATATATTTT
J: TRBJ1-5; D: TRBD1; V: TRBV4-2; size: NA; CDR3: CASSQGTADSNQPQHF; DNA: TGTGCCAGCAGCCAGGGGACAGCCGATAGCAATCAGCCCCAGCATTTT
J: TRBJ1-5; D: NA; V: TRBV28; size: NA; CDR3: CASSFEGRGYQPQHF; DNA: TGTGCCAGCAGTTTCGAAGGCAGGGGCTATCAGCCCCAGCATTTT
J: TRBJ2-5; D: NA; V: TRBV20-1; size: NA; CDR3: CSASDRKETQYF; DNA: TGCAGTGCTAGTGACAGAAAAGAGACCCAGTACTTC
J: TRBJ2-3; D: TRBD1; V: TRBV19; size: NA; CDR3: CASSPGQGTDTQYF; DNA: TGTGCCAGTAGCCCGGGACAGGGGACGGATACGCAGTATTTT
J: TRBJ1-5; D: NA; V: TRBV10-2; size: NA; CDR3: CASRGGGQPQHF; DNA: TGCGCCAGCAGGGGGGGAGGCCAGCCCCAGCATTTT
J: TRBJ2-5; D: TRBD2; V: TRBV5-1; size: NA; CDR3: CASSSRGGVEETQYF; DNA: TGCGCCAGCAGCTCCCGGGGGGGGGTCGAAGAGACCCAGTACTTC
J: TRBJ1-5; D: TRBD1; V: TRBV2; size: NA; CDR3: CASSEAQGAHQPQHF; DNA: TGTGCCAGCAGTGAAGCGCAGGGGGCGCATCAGCCCCAGCATTTT
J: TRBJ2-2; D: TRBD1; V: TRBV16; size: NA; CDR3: CASSPRTGSTGELFF; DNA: TGTGCCAGCAGCCCCCGGACAGGGAGCACCGGGGAGCTGTTTTTT
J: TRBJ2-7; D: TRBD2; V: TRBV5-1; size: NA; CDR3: CASSSTSGGYYEQYF; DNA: TGCGCCAGCAGCTCGACTAGCGGGGGCTACTACGAGCAGTACTTC
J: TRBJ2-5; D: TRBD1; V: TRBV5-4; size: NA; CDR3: CASSPGQGAETQYF; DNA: TGTGCCAGCAGCCCGGGACAGGGGGCAGAGACCCAGTACTTC
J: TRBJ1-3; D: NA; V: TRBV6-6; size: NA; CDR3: CASSPGGNTIYF; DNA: TGTGCCAGCAGCCCGGGAGGAAACACCATATATTTT
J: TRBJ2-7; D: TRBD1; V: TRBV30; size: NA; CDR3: CAWTEGQGDKQYF; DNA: TGTGCCTGGACCGAGGGACAGGGGGACAAGCAGTACTTC
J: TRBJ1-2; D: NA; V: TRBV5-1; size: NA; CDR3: CASSLDQGSPSGYTF; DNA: TGCGCCAGCAGCTTGGATCAGGGCTCCCCCTCAGGCTACACCTTC